The present TCR beta chain was sequenced within a study of blood T cells in healthy people across ages. For the study at large: When template switching was applied, about one barcoded beta molecule was captured per two T cells.

It was with a sample-barcoded 5' primer and a J-beta primer mix that a second PCR of roughly 7 to 12 cycles was run. Each single sample gave us at least 2.5 million CDR3-containing paired-end reads. TCRdb recomputed calls from the 5' RACE reads with MiXCR, one row per CDR3 protein. The sample contains approximately 800,000 distinct CDR3 sequences, around three fifths of which appear only once. Concerning this clonotype itself: The antigen is unknown.

Overall study results and limits: Diversity was higher, and naive CD4+ cells more numerous, in long-lived donors than in aged donors. Age advanced and TCR beta diversity per million T cells fell, roughly linearly.

This TCR was recovered from a middle-aged man in good health. The specimen was blood.

CDR3 sequence (DNA): TGTGCCAGCAGCCGACCCTCCCCAGGGAGTTACGAGCAGTACTTC. This sequence encodes CASSRPSPGSYEQYF. The V and J genes are TRBV7-2 and TRBJ2-7, with D perhaps matching TRBD1 or TRBD2 (5 bases each). Germline lookup yields CDR1 SGHTA and CDR2 FQGNSA. V dropped 5 bases and J dropped 4 bases, with 18 bases sitting between them. The CDR3 is 15 amino acids.